Following are 10 T cell receptor beta chains from one sample sequenced in a study of T cell responses to AZD1222 COVID-19 vaccine. Using immunoSEQ multiplex PCR, the repertoire was profiled, and TCRdb retains in-frame clones only, with some absent. The sample holds over 150,000 clones, 90% seen once. Here the sequenced sample was peripheral blood, taken on day 0 of AZD1222 vaccination. The receptors derive from an adult in good health.

The chain carries TRBV4-2 and TRBJ2-1; D tentatively reads TRBD1 or TRBD2 (5 bases each). Trimming took off 0 bases at V and 6 bases at J, with 12 bases between the two ends. Per germline, CDR1 LGHNA and CDR2 YNFKEQ. The CDR3 extends over 15 amino acids. This CDR3 is CASSQDLAGSNEQFF. The CDR3 DNA reads as TGTGCCAGCAGCCAAGATCTGGCAGGGAGCAATGAGCAGTTCTTC.

The chain carries TRBV5-4 and TRBJ1-5; 8 bases are a match to TRBD1. The CDR3 is 15 residues long. Per the germline V gene, CDR1 is SGHNT and CDR2 is YYREEE (reference sequence). V shed 2 bases, J shed 2 bases, and the junction held 3 bases outside the gene matches. The CDR3 DNA reads as TGTGCCAGCAGCTTACAGGGGGTCGGCAATCAGCCCCAGCATTTT. This encodes CASSLQGVGNQPQHF.

The V and J genes are TRBV5-4 and TRBJ2-7, with D possibly being TRBD2 (5 bases). Trimming left V 0 bases short and J 3 bases short, with 13 bases between. There are 15 residues in the CDR3. Germline V gene data show CDR1 as SGHNT and CDR2 as YYREEE (reference sequence). For the CDR3, the DNA is TGTGCCAGCAGCTTGGACTCAAACCGGGGCTACGAGCAGTACTTC. Translation: CASSLDSNRGYEQYF.

The chain uses TRBV12-3 or TRBV12-4 and TRBJ1-3, with D possibly being TRBD1 (6 bases). The CDR3 has 13 amino acids. Trimming removed 6 bases at V and 4 bases at J, with 10 bases between. CDR3 residues: CASRPGQGNTIYF. The CDR3 coding sequence is TGTGCCAGCAGGCCAGGACAGGGAAACACCATATATTTT.

The chain links TRBV27 to TRBJ2-7; 9 positions match TRBD2. The CDR3 is 19 residues long. The germline gives CDR1 MNHEY, CDR2 SMNVEV (reference sequence). The V gene end was trimmed by 4 bases and the J gene end by 4 bases; junction bases not matched to a gene: 20. The CDR3 coding sequence is TGTGCCAGCAGTTCCGGGGGTAGCGGGGGCCTCCACCTCTCTTACGAGCAGTACTTC. Protein sequence: CASSSGGSGGLHLSYEQYF.

CDR3 in DNA: TGTGCCAGCAGCCGAGGGACAGACTCTGGAAACACCATATATTTT. It is translated as CASSRGTDSGNTIYF. This sequence joins TRBV7-6 and TRBJ1-3; 7 bases agree with TRBD1. The V segment lost 5 bases and the J segment 0 bases; nucleotides outside the gene matches: 4. This CDR3 contains 15 residues. Germline CDR1 SGHVS, CDR2 FNYEAQ.

This rearrangement joins TRBV24-1 to TRBJ1-5; D gene unclear. Looked up from germline, CDR1 is KGHDR and CDR2 is SFDVKD. The CDR3 is 15 amino acids. V was pared by 4 bases and J by 8 bases, with 17 bases between. The CDR3 spells CATSDPNWGKEPQHF. In DNA, the CDR3 is TGTGCCACCAGTGACCCCAATTGGGGAAAGGAGCCCCAGCATTTT.

This clone was seen only once. The V call is TRBV7-2, the J call TRBJ2-7; maybe TRBD1 (6 bases). Germline V lookup: CDR1 SGHTA, CDR2 FQGNSA. There are 16 residues in the CDR3. Trimming pared 3 bases from V and 0 bases from J, leaving 15 bases between. This CDR3 is CASSFGTGQSSYEQYF. CDR3 bases: TGTGCCAGCAGCTTCGGAACAGGGCAAAGCTCCTACGAGCAGTACTTC.

J is TRBJ1-1 and V is TRBV7-6; TRBD1 agrees at 7 bases. This CDR3 has 16 residues. The germline V gene has CDR1 SGHVS and CDR2 FNYEAQ. V lost 1 base to trimming and J lost 2 bases; unmatched junction nucleotides: 7. The DNA of the CDR3 is TGTGCCAGCAGCTTAGTTACAGGGGAGGTAAACACTGAAGCTTTCTTT. It is translated as CASSLVTGEVNTEAFF. The full variable domain, with the rest looked up from reference TRBV7-6 and TRBJ1-1, is GAGVSQSPRYKVTKRGQDVALRCDPISGHVSLYWYRQALGQGPEFLTYFNYEAQQDKSGLPNDRFSAERPEGSISTLTIQRTEQRDSAMYRCASSLVTGEVNTEAFFGQGTRLTVV.

The rearrangement links TRBV19 to TRBJ1-1; D is possibly TRBD1 (5 bases). V was clipped by 3 bases and J by 0 bases, with 8 bases between them. Germline CDR1 LNHDA, CDR2 SQIVND (reference sequence). This CDR3 region has 14 residues. The CDR3 loop is CASSIVGVNTEAFF. In DNA, the CDR3 is TGTGCCAGTAGTATTGTGGGGGTGAACACTGAAGCTTTCTTT.